A single sample gave rise to the 19 T cell receptor beta chains below, sequenced in a study of cytomegalovirus exposure and HLA in healthy donors. The PCR used 60 Vbeta and 13 Jbeta primers. The method was immunoSEQ multiplex PCR; TCRdb's version includes in-frame clones alone and lacks a portion of them. The profile covers more than 100,000 clones, with over 70% appearing a single time and 1.1% to 1.5% taken by the ten largest. The sequenced sample consisted of PBMCs. The receptors here all came from a woman aged 40-49 years in good health and CMV-seronegative.

As regards this clone: A junction end diverges from the germline sequence, so it may reflect a read error. The J gene is TRBJ1-2, the V gene TRBV4-3; a possible D gene is TRBD1 (5 bases). The germline V gene encodes CDR1 LGHNA and CDR2 YSLEER. The CDR3 contains 15 residues. The CDR3 here is CASSRNWGDSYGYPF. In nucleotides, the CDR3 is TGCGCCAGCAGCCGAAATTGGGGGGATTCCTATGGCTACCCCTTC.

This clone was detected many times. The chain is built from TRBV2 and TRBJ1-4; 12 bases match TRBD1. Germline CDR1 and CDR2: SNHLY and FYNNEI. Trimming at V came to 6 bases and at J to 3 bases, leaving 2 bases not matched to a gene. The CDR3 covers 15 residues. CDR3 nucleotide sequence: TGTGCCAGCAGGGGACAGGGGGCGGCTAATGAAAAACTGTTTTTT. It encodes CASRGQGAANEKLFF.

The V gene is TRBV5-4, the J gene TRBJ2-7; 10 bases are shared with TRBD1. CDR3 length: 15 residues. From germline, CDR1 is SGHNT and CDR2 YYREEE (reference sequence). With V trimmed by 0 bases and J by 5 bases, 5 bases remained unmatched. DNA for the CDR3: TGTGCCAGCAGCTTGGAAGGGACAGGGGTGCACGAGCAGTACTTC. Amino acid sequence: CASSLEGTGVHEQYF.

The chain carries TRBV10-3 and TRBJ1-5; D unresolved. Trimming removed 2 bases from V and 2 bases from J, with 10 bases in between. The CDR3 contains 15 residues. Germline V gives CDR1 ENHRY, CDR2 SYGVKD. The CDR3 sequence: CAISEGALGNQPQHF. CDR3 sequence (DNA): TGTGCCATCAGTGAGGGCGCCCTAGGCAATCAGCCCCAGCATTTT.

The V gene is TRBV23-1, the J gene TRBJ2-7; TRBD1 might be the D (5 bases). TRBV23-1 is an ORF, with its function uncertain. Trimming removed 6 bases at V and 3 bases at J, with 9 bases between. The CDR3 contains 12 residues. DNA for the CDR3: TGCGCCAGCAGGCTAGGGGTCTACGAGCAGTACTTC. Protein product: CASRLGVYEQYF.

The CDR3 loop reads CASSQAPGLGPGPFF. DNA for the CDR3: TGCGCCAGCAGCCAAGCCCCGGGACTCGGTCCAGGGCCTTTCTTT. The rearrangement links TRBV4-1 to TRBJ1-1; possibly TRBD1 for D (5 bases). This CDR3 has 15 amino acids. The V end lost 1 base, the J end lost 12 bases, and 21 bases lay between the germline ends. CDR1 and CDR2 (germline): MGHRA, YSYEKL.

The CDR3 bases are TGTGCCAGCAGTCAAGGGGGTACTAACTATGGCTACACCTTC. Protein: CASSQGGTNYGYTF. V and J are TRBV27 and TRBJ1-2; weak D call: TRBD1 (6 bases). With 5 bases removed from V and 0 bases from J, the gap between germline ends came to 10 bases. This CDR3 comprises 14 residues. From germline, CDR1 is MNHEY and CDR2 SMNVEV (reference sequence).

The chain carries TRBV6-5 and TRBJ2-7, with 7 bases identical to TRBD2. Germline assignment: CDR1 MNHEY and CDR2 SVGAGI. This CDR3 is built from 15 residues. The V gene end was trimmed by 2 bases and the J gene end by 6 bases; junction bases not matched to a gene: 10. The CDR3 spells CASSYLPAGSFEQYF. The CDR3 nucleotides read TGTGCCAGCAGTTACCTCCCAGCGGGGAGCTTCGAGCAGTACTTC.

The chain is built from TRBV7-2 and TRBJ2-5; 7 bases are shared with TRBD1. From germline, CDR1 is SGHTA and CDR2 FQGNSA. V lost 3 bases to trimming and J lost 5 bases; unmatched junction nucleotides: 12. The CDR3 is 16 residues long. For the CDR3, the DNA is TGTGCCAGCAGCTTTGGACCAGGGGGAGATTGGGAGACCCAGTACTTC. This codes for CASSFGPGGDWETQYF.

V and J are TRBV6-5 and TRBJ1-6; a possible D gene is TRBD1 (5 bases). The CDR3 extends over 16 amino acids. Trimming removed 2 bases from V and 9 bases from J, with 17 bases in between. The germline gives CDR1 MNHEY, CDR2 SVGAGI. The CDR3 reads CASSYGRGTLLSPLHF. CDR3 bases: TGTGCCAGCAGTTACGGGCGGGGGACCCTACTTTCACCCCTCCACTTT.

This chain uses TRBV2 with TRBJ1-6; 7 bases align to TRBD1. The V segment lost 8 bases and the J segment 8 bases; nucleotides outside the gene matches: 6. This CDR3 has 13 residues. From germline, CDR1 is SNHLY and CDR2 FYNNEI. This CDR3 reads CASRGQPYSPLHF. The DNA for the CDR3 is TGTGCCAGCCGGGGACAGCCTTATTCACCCCTCCACTTT.

V usage is TRBV4-2 and J usage is TRBJ1-2; 9 bases map to TRBD1. The J segment lost 1 base and the V segment lost 1 base, leaving 7 bases of the junction unmatched. Germline V gene lookup returns CDR1 LGHNA and CDR2 YNFKEQ. This CDR3 spans 17 amino acids. The CDR3 is CASSQVSGTGLNYGYTF. The CDR3 DNA reads as TGTGCCAGCAGCCAAGTATCCGGGACAGGGCTTAACTATGGCTACACCTTC.

The sample holds a few counts of this clone. V is TRBV19 and J is TRBJ1-2, with 7 bases lining up with TRBD1. The CDR3 runs to 16 residues. Germline CDR1 is LNHDA and CDR2 is SQIVND (reference sequence). The V and J ends lost 7 bases and 3 bases, in that order; junction bases with no gene match: 14. The CDR3 region is CASTPVDRELYYGYTF. The CDR3 DNA follows: TGTGCCAGTACCCCAGTCGACAGGGAACTTTACTATGGCTACACCTTC.

This sequence joins TRBV2 and TRBJ1-1; D not certain. Germline CDR1 reads SNHLY; CDR2 reads FYNNEI. CDR3 size: 13 residues. V was shortened by 9 bases and J by 0 bases, with 11 bases between the two germline ends. The CDR3 protein is CARSTGLNTEAFF. CDR3 sequence (DNA): TGTGCCAGGTCGACTGGCCTGAACACTGAAGCTTTCTTT.

The chain employs TRBV5-6 and TRBJ1-6; 9 nucleotides align to TRBD1. Germline V gene lookup returns CDR1 SGHDT and CDR2 YYEEEE. There are 16 residues in the CDR3. V lost 4 bases, J lost 6 bases, and 8 bases stayed unmatched. The DNA for the CDR3 is TGTGCCAGCAGCCAGACCGGGACAGGGCTTAATTCACCCCTCCACTTT. This encodes CASSQTGTGLNSPLHF.

The chain has TRBV5-1 and TRBJ1-4; D gene unclear. Trimming left V 0 bases short and J 3 bases short, with 9 bases between. Germline V lookup: CDR1 SGHRS, CDR2 YFSETQ. CDR3 length: 15 amino acids. CDR3 loop: CASSLEAGANEKLFF. The CDR3 region has the DNA TGCGCCAGCAGCTTGGAGGCAGGTGCTAATGAAAAACTGTTTTTT.

The genes are TRBV5-4 and TRBJ1-5; D not resolved. This CDR3 contains 16 residues. Germline assignment: CDR1 SGHNT and CDR2 YYREEE (reference sequence). V lost 0 bases and J lost 2, with 12 bases in between. The CDR3 DNA is TGTGCCAGCAGCTTGGGGCCAGGTCAAGGCAATCAGCCCCAGCATTTT. It encodes CASSLGPGQGNQPQHF.

This clone occurred once. The rearrangement joins TRBV29-1 to TRBJ2-7; D remains unclear. The germline V gene has CDR1 SQVTM and CDR2 ANQGSEA. The CDR3 extends over 12 amino acids. The V end was cut by 3 bases, the J end by 0 bases, with 6 bases between. This CDR3 reads CSVEGSSYEQYF. The DNA for the CDR3 is TGCAGCGTTGAGGGCAGCTCCTACGAGCAGTACTTC.

This clone was observed a handful of times. The V and J genes are TRBV5-4 and TRBJ2-1; D is possibly TRBD2 (7 bases). The V and J ends lost 2 bases and 3 bases respectively, with 12 bases between them. In germline, CDR1 is SGHNT, CDR2 YYREEE (reference sequence). CDR3 size: 15 residues. The CDR3 spells CASSLGGGRYNEQFF. CDR3 in DNA: TGTGCCAGCAGCTTAGGCGGGGGCCGCTACAATGAGCAGTTCTTC. The whole variable domain, remainder taken from reference TRBV5-4 and TRBJ2-1, is ETGVTQSPTHLIKTRGQQVTLRCSSQSGHNTVSWYQQALGQGPQFIFQYYREEENGRGNFPPRFSGLQFPNYSSELNVNALELDDSALYLCASSLGGGRYNEQFFGPGTRLTVL.